This T cell receptor beta chain was recovered during a study of regulatory T cells in long-lasting Graves disease. This clonotype was seen repeatedly, ten times or more. The time point was: newly diagnosed GD, antithyroid drugs for less than 3 months. The TCR library was made from RNA extracted from PBMCs. Xi'an, China, was home to the endocrinology department that provided patients. Germline V gives CDR1 SEHNR, CDR2 FQNEAQ (reference sequence). The CDR3 runs to 15 residues. V was trimmed by 1 base and J by 4 bases, leaving 13 bases between them. CDR3-region Arm-PCR and iRepertoire HTBI primers produced the TCR beta libraries. In TCRdb, the multiplex PCR reads were re-called with MiXCR into one record per CDR3 protein. The sample records 250,000 to 400,000 distinct CDR3 sequences, 15% to 20% being singletons.

The receptor comes from a female donor with Graves disease. The V and J genes are TRBV7-9 and TRBJ2-5; D may match TRBD1 or TRBD2 (7 bases each). Sequenced here: peripheral blood mononuclear cells (PBMCs), sampled at new diagnosis, from a patient treated with antithyroid drugs. The CDR3 DNA follows: TGTGCCAGCAGCTTAGTGTGGGAGGGGGCAGAGACCCAGTACTTC. Translating gives CASSLVWEGAETQYF.